One sample yielded the 13 T cell receptor beta chains listed below, sequenced in a study of beta chain features in type 1 diabetes. TCRB transcripts that were expressed got sequenced, as all of the isolated RNA had been reverse transcribed. Assay used: immunoSEQ multiplex PCR; TCRdb lists only in-frame clones, some missing. The table lists around 250,000 clones, 14% of them singletons. These receptors have no identified antigens. Study-wide results and caveats: All four CD4+ subsets of Type 1 diabetes patients contained TCRB CDR3s that were moderately but significantly shorter.

The sample taken for sequencing was naive CD4+ T cells from blood. The receptors were sampled from a man aged 30 to 39 with type 1 diabetes.

This chain uses TRBV7-9 with TRBJ1-5; perhaps TRBD1 as D (6 bases). V lost 4 bases and J lost 7, with 11 bases in between. The CDR3 totals 13 residues. Germline V gives CDR1 SEHNR, CDR2 FQNEAQ (reference sequence). DNA for the CDR3: TGTGCCAGCAGCTCCGAACAGGGCCAGCCCCAGCATTTT. It translates to CASSSEQGQPQHF. Variable domain in full (rest from reference TRBV7-9 and TRBJ1-5): DTGVSQNPRHKITKRGQNVTFRCDPISEHNRLYWYRQTLGQGPEFLTYFQNEAQLEKSRLLSDRFSAERPKGSFSTLEIQRTEQGDSAMYLCASSSEQGQPQHFGDGTRLSIL.

The chain carries TRBV5-6 and TRBJ2-1; 9 nucleotides align to TRBD2. Germline CDR1 reads SGHDT; CDR2 reads YYEEEE. The CDR3 runs 15 residues. V was pared by 6 bases and J by 0 bases, with 4 bases of the junction left unmatched. CDR3 nucleotide sequence: TGTGCCAGCAAATTTAGCGGGAGCTCCTACAATGAGCAGTTCTTC. This encodes CASKFSGSSYNEQFF. The whole variable domain, remainder taken from reference TRBV5-6 and TRBJ2-1, is DAGVTQSPTHLIKTRGQQVTLRCSPKSGHDTVSWYQQALGQGPQFIFQYYEEEERQRGNFPDRFSGHQFPNYSSELNVNALLLGDSALYLCASKFSGSSYNEQFFGPGTRLTVL.

The J gene is TRBJ2-2, the V gene TRBV7-3; 9 bases match TRBD1. V dropped 10 bases and J dropped 3; count of bases not matched to a gene: 6. Germline CDR1 and CDR2: SGHTA and FQGTGA. This CDR3 comprises 14 residues. The CDR3 reads CATRTGADTGELFF. In DNA, the CDR3 is TGTGCCACACGGACAGGGGCGGACACCGGGGAGCTGTTTTTT.

CDR3 in DNA: TGTGCCAGCAGCTTAACGGCCCCGGGGGCCTACAATGAGCAGTTCTTC. This gives the protein CASSLTAPGAYNEQFF. V usage is TRBV7-3 and J usage is TRBJ2-1, with a tentative D call TRBD2 (6 bases). Between the trimmed V and J ends, which lost 0 bases and 2 bases, there was a span of 11 bases. CDR3 length: 16 amino acids. Germline V gene lookup returns CDR1 SGHTA and CDR2 FQGTGA.

The chain has TRBV10-3 and TRBJ1-2, with a possible D match to TRBD1 (5 bases). Germline V gene lookup returns CDR1 ENHRY and CDR2 SYGVKD. The ends were cut back, 10 bases at V and 8 bases at J, with 29 bases in the middle. CDR3 length: 16 amino acids. CDR3 DNA: TGTGCCACGTTGAACAGGCAGAGAGTCCCACCTGGGGGCTACACCTTC. Translation gives CATLNRQRVPPGGYTF.

This clone turned up a few times. V is TRBV7-9 and J is TRBJ2-1; the D gene is possibly TRBD1 (5 bases). The CDR3 covers 13 residues. Trimming took 2 bases from V and 7 from J, leaving 9 bases between them. The germline V gene has CDR1 SEHNR and CDR2 FQNEAQ (reference sequence). CDR3 nucleotide sequence: TGTGCCAGCAGCTTACAGGGTCTGAATGAGCAGTTCTTC. This sequence encodes CASSLQGLNEQFF. Drawing the rest from reference TRBV7-9 and TRBJ2-1, the complete variable domain is DTGVSQNPRHKITKRGQNVTFRCDPISEHNRLYWYRQTLGQGPEFLTYFQNEAQLEKSRLLSDRFSAERPKGSFSTLEIQRTEQGDSAMYLCASSLQGLNEQFFGPGTRLTVL.

This clone has more than one count but fewer than ten. The chain employs TRBV7-9 and TRBJ2-7; TRBD1 might be the D (5 bases). Deletions cut 6 bases from V and 1 base from J, with 25 bases between. Germline CDR1 SEHNR, CDR2 FQNEAQ (reference sequence). The CDR3 has 18 residues. CDR3 in DNA: TGTGCCAGCAGACAGACGAGTTTCAGGGAAATCTTTTCCTACGAGCAGTACTTC. Translated, it gives CASRQTSFREIFSYEQYF.

This clone was seen only a few times. The J gene is TRBJ2-7, the V gene TRBV15; maybe TRBD2 (5 bases). The CDR3 runs 14 residues. Trimming removed 3 bases from V and 4 bases from J, with 13 bases in between. Germline values: CDR1 LNHNV, CDR2 YYDKDF (reference sequence). The CDR3 nucleotides are TGTGCCACCAGCAGGGGAGCGGCTGGGTACGAGCAGTACTTC. It translates to CATSRGAAGYEQYF.

The sample holds a few counts of this clone. The chain uses TRBV29-1 and TRBJ2-7, with 8 positions matching TRBD1. Germline CDR1 reads SQVTM; CDR2 reads ANQGSEA. V was pared by 4 bases and J by 4 bases, with 0 bases of the junction left unmatched. There are 11 residues in the CDR3. The CDR3 protein is CSVGTGYEQYF. The DNA for the CDR3 is TGCAGCGTTGGGACAGGGTACGAGCAGTACTTC.

This clone was counted between two and nine times. The chain has TRBV5-4 and TRBJ1-3, with TRBD1 as a possible D gene (6 bases). Germline V gene lookup returns CDR1 SGHNT and CDR2 YYREEE (reference sequence). Trimming removed 1 base at V and 4 bases at J, with 9 bases between. CDR3 length equals 14 residues. CDR3 residues: CASSLPGEGNTIYF. DNA for the CDR3: TGTGCCAGCAGCTTGCCAGGGGAAGGAAACACCATATATTTT.

This clone has just a few counts. The chain employs TRBV9 and TRBJ2-2; TRBD1 might be the D (6 bases). Germline CDR1 and CDR2: SGDLS and YYNGEE. The CDR3 extends over 16 amino acids. The V end lost 0 bases, the J end lost 0 bases, and 9 bases lay between the germline ends. The CDR3 bases are TGTGCCAGCAGCGTAGTTGGGACATCGAACACCGGGGAGCTGTTTTTT. Translated: CASSVVGTSNTGELFF.

Only a few counts were recorded for this clone. The chain links TRBV5-4 to TRBJ2-1, with D maybe TRBD1 (6 bases). CDR3 length: 15 amino acids. Trimming stripped 3 bases from V and 5 bases from J, with 15 bases between. Germline V gene sequence: CDR1 SGHNT, CDR2 YYREEE (reference sequence). CDR3 residues: CASSSPEQGHNEQFF. The DNA of the CDR3 is TGTGCCAGCAGCTCGCCGGAACAGGGACACAATGAGCAGTTCTTC.

In its sample, this clone was seen a few times. The chain links TRBV2 to TRBJ2-7; 10 bases fit TRBD1. Per the germline V gene, CDR1 is SNHLY and CDR2 is FYNNEI. The CDR3 has 15 amino acids. V shed 7 bases and J 5 bases; nucleotides not matched to a gene: 11. Here the CDR3 reads CASKKLPGQGNEQYF. The CDR3 DNA reads TGTGCCAGCAAAAAGCTACCGGGACAGGGGAACGAGCAGTACTTC.